This T cell receptor (beta chain) was documented in a study of blood T cell repertoires in COVID-19. Study-wide context: Both acute and convalescent COVID-19 samples were obtained from the United States, Italy and Spain. PBMCs, B-cell-depleted T cells, or T cells were the source of the cDNA or gDNA that made up the material.

The germline V gene has CDR1 WNHNN and CDR2 SYGVQD (reference sequence). The V gene end was trimmed by 9 bases and the J gene end by 1 base; junction bases not matched to a gene: 14. This CDR3 spans 16 amino acids. Adults between about 18 and 89 years of age took part from 24 US areas. Donors were grouped by their self-reported clinical history. Produced via immunoSEQ multiplex PCR; TCRdb's table is partial and in-frame only. The sample gives some 460,000 clones, 70% to 90% of which show up once; under 2% is in the top ten. The sequence derives from a woman between 18 and 30 years old with acute COVID-19. This sequence joins TRBV10-1 and TRBJ2-7, with TRBD1 matching 8 bases. The sequencing sample was made of PBMCs or T cells enriched from blood (not recorded which). The CDR3 loop reads CARLVGVTGVSYEQYF. CDR3 bases: TGCGCCAGACTCGTTGGCGTGACAGGGGTTTCCTACGAGCAGTACTTC.